The next 9 T cell receptor beta chains were all read from a single sample in a study of T cell repertoires in cytomegalovirus infection. These receptors have no known antigen. From the reads, TCRdb called clonotypes with MiXCR, one entry per CDR3 protein. The sample lists about 480,000 distinct CDR3 sequences, roughly a third occurring once. The input for sequencing was cultured PBMCs, taken from culture after CMV antigen stimulation. Receptors originate from a human donor in good health (CMV status not recorded). Some clones in this sample may be carry-over from other donors' samples.

This chain joins TRBV29-1 and TRBJ2-7; D is undetermined. CDR1 and CDR2 (germline): SQVTM, ANQGSEA. Trimming removed 6 bases from V and 3 bases from J, with 15 bases in between. CDR3 length equals 13 residues. The CDR3 bases are TGCAGCGTGCACCTGGACGGAGACTACGAGCAGTACTTC. This translates into CSVHLDGDYEQYF.

The chain uses TRBV27 and TRBJ2-1; maybe TRBD2 (6 bases). CDR3 size: 14 residues. Looked up from germline, CDR1 is MNHEY and CDR2 is SMNVEV (reference sequence). With 6 bases removed from V and 7 bases from J, the gap between germline ends came to 16 bases. CDR3 loop: CASRPWHGGNEQFF. The DNA of the CDR3 is TGTGCCAGCAGGCCCTGGCACGGGGGTAATGAGCAGTTCTTC.

The chain has TRBV4-1 and TRBJ2-5; D is possibly TRBD1 (5 bases). This CDR3 comprises 15 residues. V was shortened by 3 bases and J by 5 bases, with 16 bases between the two germline ends. The germline CDR1 and CDR2 sequences are MGHRA and YSYEKL. This CDR3 reads CASSQSVTGGETQYF. In nucleotides, the CDR3 is TGCGCCAGCAGCCAGTCCGTCACAGGCGGCGAGACCCAGTACTTC.

This clonotype has at least ten counts. The rearrangement links TRBV7-2 to TRBJ2-1; 15 bases align to TRBD2. The germline V gene has CDR1 SGHTA and CDR2 FQGNSA. J was trimmed by 7 bases and V by 3 bases; bases with no gene match: 7. The CDR3 is made up of 17 amino acids. CDR3 protein: CASSLGLAGGGQNEQFF. DNA of the CDR3: TGTGCCAGCAGCTTGGGACTAGCGGGAGGTGGTCAGAATGAGCAGTTCTTC.

The sample holds a few counts of this clonotype. V and J are TRBV12-3 or TRBV12-4 and TRBJ1-4; TRBD1 might be the D (5 bases). V lost 6 bases to trimming and J lost 4 bases, with 12 bases between them. The CDR3 runs to 14 residues. The CDR3 sequence: CASRLTASNEKLFF. The CDR3 bases are TGTGCCAGCAGGTTGACAGCTAGTAATGAAAAACTGTTTTTT.

This clonotype was seen a handful of times. The rearrangement links TRBV12-3 or TRBV12-4 to TRBJ2-1; TRBD2 agrees at 8 bases. The CDR3 spans 17 residues. V shed 4 bases and J 7 bases; nucleotides not matched to a gene: 15. The CDR3 protein is CASSYRRLAIEGNEQFF. CDR3 coding DNA: TGTGCCAGCAGTTACCGCCGACTAGCGATAGAGGGAAATGAGCAGTTCTTC.

The chain recombines TRBV2 with TRBJ1-5; tentatively, D is TRBD1 (5 bases). Trimming shortened V by 7 bases and J by 4 bases, and 23 bases separated the two germline ends. The germline V gene has CDR1 SNHLY and CDR2 FYNNEI. The CDR3 sequence is 17 residues long. The CDR3 is CASTKAQRGGRNQPQHF. DNA for the CDR3: TGTGCCAGCACTAAGGCCCAGAGGGGAGGAAGGAATCAGCCCCAGCATTTT.

The chain is built from TRBV6-2 or TRBV6-3 and TRBJ1-2; 9 bases align to TRBD1. The CDR3 length is 14 residues. Germline V gene lookup returns CDR1 MNHEY and CDR2 SVGEGT. Trimming cost V 5 bases and J 5 bases; bases outside gene matches: 6. The CDR3 protein is CASSRTGAGYGYTF. CDR3 nucleotide sequence: TGTGCCAGCAGTCGGACAGGGGCAGGTTATGGCTACACCTTC.

The genes are TRBV6-2 or TRBV6-3 and TRBJ2-7, with D possibly called TRBD1 or TRBD2 (5 bases each). From germline, CDR1 is MNHEY and CDR2 SVGEGT. Trimming took off 2 bases at V and 2 bases at J, with 10 bases between the two ends. The CDR3 covers 14 residues. The CDR3 loop is CASSYPGTTYEQYV. In DNA, the CDR3 is TGTGCCAGCAGTTACCCAGGGACCACCTACGAGCAGTACGTC.